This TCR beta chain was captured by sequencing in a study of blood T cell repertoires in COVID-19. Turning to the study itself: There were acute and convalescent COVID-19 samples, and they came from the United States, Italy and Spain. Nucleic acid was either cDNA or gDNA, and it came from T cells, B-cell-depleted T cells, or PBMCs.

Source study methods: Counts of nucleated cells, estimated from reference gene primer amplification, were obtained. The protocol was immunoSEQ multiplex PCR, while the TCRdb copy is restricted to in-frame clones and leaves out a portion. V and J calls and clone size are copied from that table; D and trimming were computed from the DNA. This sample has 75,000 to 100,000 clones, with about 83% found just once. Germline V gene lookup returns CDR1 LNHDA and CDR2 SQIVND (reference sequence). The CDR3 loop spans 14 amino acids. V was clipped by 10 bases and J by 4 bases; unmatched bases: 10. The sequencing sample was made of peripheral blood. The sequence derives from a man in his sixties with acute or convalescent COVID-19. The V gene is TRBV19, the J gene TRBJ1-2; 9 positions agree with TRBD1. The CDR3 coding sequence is TGTGCCACCACGGGACAGGGAAGGGGCTATGGCTACACCTTC. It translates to CATTGQGRGYGYTF.